This T cell receptor (beta chain) was profiled in a study of blood T cell repertoires in COVID-19. The repertoire was sequenced with immunoSEQ multiplex PCR; TCRdb's copy has only in-frame clones and lacks some. The sample has hundreds of thousands of clones; roughly 86% are singletons. Trimming removed 6 bases from V and 3 bases from J; junction bases left unmatched: 6. Germline V gene sequence: CDR1 SEHNR, CDR2 FQNEAQ (reference sequence). The CDR3 has 15 residues. V is TRBV7-9 and J is TRBJ1-4; TRBD1 matches at 8 bases. The TCR was taken from a man aged 70-80 years with acute or convalescent COVID-19. Sequencing was carried out using peripheral blood. CDR3 residues: CASSSQGVANEKLFF. CDR3 nucleotides: TGTGCCAGCAGTTCACAGGGGGTGGCTAATGAAAAACTGTTTTTT.